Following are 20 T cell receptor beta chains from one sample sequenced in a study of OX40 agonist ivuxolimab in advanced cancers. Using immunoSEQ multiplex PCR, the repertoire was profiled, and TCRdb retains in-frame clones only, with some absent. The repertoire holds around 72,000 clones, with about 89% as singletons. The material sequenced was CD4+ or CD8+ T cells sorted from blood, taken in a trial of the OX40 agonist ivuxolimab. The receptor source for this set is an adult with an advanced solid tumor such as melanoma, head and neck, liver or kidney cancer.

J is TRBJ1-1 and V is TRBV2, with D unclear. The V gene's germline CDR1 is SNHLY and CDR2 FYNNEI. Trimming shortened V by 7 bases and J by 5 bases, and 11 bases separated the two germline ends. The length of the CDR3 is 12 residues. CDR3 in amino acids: CASTADGTEAFF. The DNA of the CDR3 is TGTGCCAGCACCGCCGATGGGACTGAAGCTTTCTTT. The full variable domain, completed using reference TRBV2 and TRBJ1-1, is EPEVTQTPSHQVTQMGQEVILRCVPISNHLYFYWYRQILGQKVEFLVSFYNNEISEKSEIFDDQFSVERPDGSNFTLKIRSTKLEDSAMYFCASTADGTEAFFGQGTRLTVV.

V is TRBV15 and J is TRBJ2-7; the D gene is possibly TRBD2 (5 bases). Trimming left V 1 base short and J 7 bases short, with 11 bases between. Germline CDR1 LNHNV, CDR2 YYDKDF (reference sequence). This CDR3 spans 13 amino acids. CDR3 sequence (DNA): TGTGCCACCAGCAGAGTCGGGGTTGGGGAGCAGTACTTC. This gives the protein CATSRVGVGEQYF.

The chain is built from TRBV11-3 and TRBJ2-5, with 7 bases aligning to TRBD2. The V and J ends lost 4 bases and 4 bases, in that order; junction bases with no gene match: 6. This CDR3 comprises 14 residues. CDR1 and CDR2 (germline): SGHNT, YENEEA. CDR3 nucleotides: TGTGCCAGCAGCTCCGGGACTAACCGAGAGACCCAGTACTTC. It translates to CASSSGTNRETQYF.

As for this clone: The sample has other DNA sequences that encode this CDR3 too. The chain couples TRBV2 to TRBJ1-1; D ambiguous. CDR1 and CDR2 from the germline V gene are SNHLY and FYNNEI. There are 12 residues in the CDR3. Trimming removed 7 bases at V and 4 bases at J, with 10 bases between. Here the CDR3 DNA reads TGTGCCAGCAAGACCCCCTCCACTGAAGCTTTCTTT. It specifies CASKTPSTEAFF.

The CDR3: CASSLPWQGGYTF. In nucleotides, the CDR3 is TGTGCCAGCAGTTTACCCTGGCAGGGAGGCTACACCTTC. This chain connects TRBV28 to TRBJ1-2; a weak D match, TRBD1 (5 bases). V was clipped by 2 bases and J by 8 bases, with 12 bases between them. Germline-derived CDR1 and CDR2 are MDHEN and SYDVKM. There are 13 residues in the CDR3.

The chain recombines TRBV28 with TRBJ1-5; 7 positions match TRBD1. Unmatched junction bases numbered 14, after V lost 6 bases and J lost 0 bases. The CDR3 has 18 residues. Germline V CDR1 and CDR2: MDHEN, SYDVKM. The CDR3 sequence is CASSTIRQGVGSNQPQHF. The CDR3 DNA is TGTGCCAGCAGCACCATCCGACAGGGAGTGGGTAGCAATCAGCCCCAGCATTTT.

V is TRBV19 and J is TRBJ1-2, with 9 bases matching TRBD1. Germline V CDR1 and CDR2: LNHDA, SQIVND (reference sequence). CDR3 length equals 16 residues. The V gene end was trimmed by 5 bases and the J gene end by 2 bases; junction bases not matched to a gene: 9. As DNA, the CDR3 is TGTGCCAGTAGTCCCCTGACGGGACAGGGAAACTATGGCTACACCTTC. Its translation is CASSPLTGQGNYGYTF.

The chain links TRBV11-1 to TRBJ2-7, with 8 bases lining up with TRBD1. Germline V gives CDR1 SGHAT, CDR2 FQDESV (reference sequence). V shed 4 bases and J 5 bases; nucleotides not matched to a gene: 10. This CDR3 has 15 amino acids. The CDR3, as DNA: TGTGCCAGCAGCTCAAAGGGACAGGTAGAGGACGAGCAGTACTTC. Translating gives CASSSKGQVEDEQYF. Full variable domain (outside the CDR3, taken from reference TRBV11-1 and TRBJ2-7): EAEVAQSPRYKITEKSQAVAFWCDPISGHATLYWYRQILGQGPELLVQFQDESVVDDSQLPKDRFSAERLKGVDSTLKIQPAELGDSAMYLCASSSKGQVEDEQYFGPGTRLTVT.

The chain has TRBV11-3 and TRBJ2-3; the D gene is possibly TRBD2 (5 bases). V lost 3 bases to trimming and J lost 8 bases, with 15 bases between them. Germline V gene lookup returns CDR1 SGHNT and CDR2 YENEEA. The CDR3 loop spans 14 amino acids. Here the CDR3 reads CASSLKSTGSTQYF. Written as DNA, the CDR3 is TGTGCCAGCAGCTTGAAATCGACGGGGAGTACGCAGTATTTT.

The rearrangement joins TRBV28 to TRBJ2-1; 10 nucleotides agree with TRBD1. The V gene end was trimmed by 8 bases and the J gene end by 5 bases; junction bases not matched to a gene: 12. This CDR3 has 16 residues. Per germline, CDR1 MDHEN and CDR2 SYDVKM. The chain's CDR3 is CASAPHWGTGDNEQFF. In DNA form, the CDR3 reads TGTGCCAGCGCCCCCCATTGGGGGACAGGGGACAATGAGCAGTTCTTC.

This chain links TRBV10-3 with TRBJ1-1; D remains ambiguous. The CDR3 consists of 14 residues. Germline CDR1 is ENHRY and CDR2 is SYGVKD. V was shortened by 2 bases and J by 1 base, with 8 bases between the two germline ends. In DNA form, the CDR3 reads TGTGCCATCAGTGAGGGGCGGGAGAACACTGAAGCTTTCTTT. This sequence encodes CAISEGRENTEAFF.

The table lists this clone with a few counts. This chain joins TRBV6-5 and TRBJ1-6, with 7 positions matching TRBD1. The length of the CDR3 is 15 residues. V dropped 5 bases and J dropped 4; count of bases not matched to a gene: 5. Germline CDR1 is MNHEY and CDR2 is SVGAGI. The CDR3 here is CASSQRDRYNSPLHF. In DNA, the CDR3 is TGTGCCAGCAGTCAAAGGGACAGATATAATTCACCCCTCCACTTT.

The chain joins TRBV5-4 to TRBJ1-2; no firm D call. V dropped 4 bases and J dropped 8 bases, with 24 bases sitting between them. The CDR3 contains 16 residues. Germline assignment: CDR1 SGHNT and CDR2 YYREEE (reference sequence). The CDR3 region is CASSPTAGTYFRGYTF. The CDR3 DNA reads TGTGCCAGCAGCCCTACCGCGGGCACCTACTTTAGGGGCTACACCTTC.

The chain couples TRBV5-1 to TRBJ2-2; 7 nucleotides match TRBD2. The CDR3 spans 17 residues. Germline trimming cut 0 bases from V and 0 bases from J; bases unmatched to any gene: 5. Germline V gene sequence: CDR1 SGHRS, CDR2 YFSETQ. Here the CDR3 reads CASSLVGLAANTGELFF. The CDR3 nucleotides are TGCGCCAGCAGCTTGGTAGGGCTAGCGGCGAACACCGGGGAGCTGTTTTTT.

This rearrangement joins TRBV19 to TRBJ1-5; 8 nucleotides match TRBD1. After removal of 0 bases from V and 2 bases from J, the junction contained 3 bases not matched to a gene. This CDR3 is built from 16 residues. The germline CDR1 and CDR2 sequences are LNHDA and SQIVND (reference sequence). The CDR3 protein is CASSIDRGQGNQPQHF. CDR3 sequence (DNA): TGTGCCAGTAGTATAGATCGGGGACAGGGCAATCAGCCCCAGCATTTT.

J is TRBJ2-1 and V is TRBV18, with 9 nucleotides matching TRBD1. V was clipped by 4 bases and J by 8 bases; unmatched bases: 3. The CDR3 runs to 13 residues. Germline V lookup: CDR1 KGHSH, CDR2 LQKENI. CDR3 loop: CASSRDRADEQFF. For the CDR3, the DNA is TGTGCCAGCTCACGGGACAGGGCGGATGAGCAGTTCTTC.

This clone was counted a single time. The CDR3 DNA follows: TGTGCCAGCAGCCCACGGACTAGCGGGACCTACGAGCAGTACTTC. Translated, it gives CASSPRTSGTYEQYF. The chain has TRBV7-2 and TRBJ2-7; TRBD2 matches 12 bases. There are 15 residues in the CDR3. Germline CDR1 SGHTA, CDR2 FQGNSA. V lost 5 bases and J lost 2; bases outside the gene matches: 4.

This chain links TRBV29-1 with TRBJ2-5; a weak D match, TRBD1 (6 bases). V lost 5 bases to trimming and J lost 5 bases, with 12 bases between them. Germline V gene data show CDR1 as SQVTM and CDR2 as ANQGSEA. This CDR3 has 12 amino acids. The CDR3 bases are TGCAGCGTTAACAGGGAAAAGGAGACCCAGTACTTC. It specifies CSVNREKETQYF.

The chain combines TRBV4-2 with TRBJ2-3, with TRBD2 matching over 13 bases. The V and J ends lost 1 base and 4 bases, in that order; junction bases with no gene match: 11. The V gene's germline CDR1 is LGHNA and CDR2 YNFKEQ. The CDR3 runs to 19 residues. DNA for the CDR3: TGTGCCAGCAGCCAAGCGGGGAGGACTAGCGGGGGACGTGCAGATACGCAGTATTTT. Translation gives CASSQAGRTSGGRADTQYF.

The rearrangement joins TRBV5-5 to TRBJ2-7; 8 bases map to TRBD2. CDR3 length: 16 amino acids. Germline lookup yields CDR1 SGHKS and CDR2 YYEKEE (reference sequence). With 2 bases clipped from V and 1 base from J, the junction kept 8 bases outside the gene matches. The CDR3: CASSFRAGVPSYEQYF. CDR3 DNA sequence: TGTGCCAGCAGCTTCAGAGCGGGAGTACCTTCCTACGAGCAGTACTTC.